The sequence of this T cell receptor beta chain was determined in a study of T cell repertoires in cytomegalovirus infection. Study at large: Public TCR beta signatures indicated both CMV infection and matching HLA type. Study-level findings and limits: In two of eight donors, the top clonotype was HLA-C-restricted CMV-specific. Public TCR beta family frequency separated CMV-and-HLA carriers, including in an independent cohort.

Each CDR3 protein is one row after TCRdb ran MiXCR on the reads. The sample lists 200,000 to 300,000 distinct CDR3 sequences; about 13% were seen once. This clonotype showed up just a few times. Its antigen is not identified. The CDR3 loop spans 14 amino acids. The germline V gene has CDR1 KGHSH and CDR2 LQKENI. Trimming took 4 bases from V and 0 from J, leaving 10 bases between them. This receptor was taken from a human donor in good health (CMV status not recorded). Some clones in this sample may be carry-over from other donors' samples. Specimen: PBMCs. The chain links TRBV18 to TRBJ2-7, with TRBD1 as a possible D gene (5 bases). Written as DNA, the CDR3 is TGTGCCAGCTCACAATCCAGGGACTCCTACGAGCAGTACTTC. Protein product: CASSQSRDSYEQYF.